The 21 T cell receptor beta chains below come from one sample, sequenced in a study of blood T cell repertoires in COVID-19. TCRdb's table, derived via immunoSEQ multiplex PCR, lists solely in-frame clones and lacks some. The table lists hundreds of thousands of clones, nearly 90% of them singletons. Sequencing was performed on peripheral blood. The source of these receptors is a woman younger than 35 who had recovered from COVID-19.

The V call is TRBV4-2, the J call TRBJ2-2, with TRBD1 matching 9 bases. Germline V gene sequence: CDR1 LGHNA, CDR2 YNFKEQ. The CDR3 is 15 residues long. J was trimmed by 6 bases and V by 3 bases; bases with no gene match: 5. This chain's CDR3 is CASSQEQGAPGELFF. The CDR3 DNA reads TGTGCCAGCAGCCAGGAACAGGGGGCCCCCGGGGAGCTGTTTTTT.

This rearrangement joins TRBV27 to TRBJ2-1; D is uncertain. The CDR3 is made up of 14 amino acids. With 0 bases removed from V and 8 bases from J, the gap between germline ends came to 11 bases. Looked up from germline, CDR1 is MNHEY and CDR2 is SMNVEV (reference sequence). CDR3 sequence reads: CASSLSLSHYEQFF. CDR3 DNA: TGTGCCAGCAGTTTATCCCTATCGCACTATGAGCAGTTCTTC.

This clone was found a few times. The chain recombines TRBV27 with TRBJ2-5; perhaps TRBD2 as D (6 bases). The V end was cut by 4 bases, the J end by 13 bases, with 13 bases between. CDR1 and CDR2 (germline): MNHEY, SMNVEV (reference sequence). The CDR3 length is 11 residues. The CDR3 loop is CASSSVGTWYF. CDR3 DNA: TGTGCCAGCAGTTCCGTCGGGACTTGGTACTTC.

A single count supports this clone. Compared with germline, one end of the junction differs, possibly owing to a read error. The J gene is TRBJ2-5, the V gene TRBV9; tentative D call: TRBD1 (7 bases). CDR1 and CDR2 (germline): SGDLS, YYNGEE. The CDR3 consists of 14 residues. CDR3 coding DNA: TGTGCCAACAGCGTCTCAGGGGGGCAAGAGACCCAGTACTTC. Protein: CANSVSGGQETQYF.

This clone appeared a few times. As DNA, the CDR3 is TGTGCCAGCAGGGTGGCCCAGTGGGGGGGAGATACGCAGTATTTT. Its translation is CASRVAQWGGDTQYF. The V gene is TRBV25-1, the J gene TRBJ2-3, with 7 bases matching TRBD2. This CDR3 comprises 15 residues. The V gene's germline CDR1 is MGHDK and CDR2 SYGVNS. With 6 bases clipped from V and 5 bases from J, the junction kept 11 bases outside the gene matches.

The CDR3 DNA follows: TGTGCCAGCAGTTTTACATACCGGACTAGCGGGAGGGTGCCCTCCTACGAGCAGTACTTC. Encoded protein: CASSFTYRTSGRVPSYEQYF. The chain is built from TRBV27 and TRBJ2-7; 15 positions agree with TRBD2. Germline V gene data show CDR1 as MNHEY and CDR2 as SMNVEV (reference sequence). V lost 3 bases to trimming and J lost 0 bases; unmatched junction nucleotides: 12. This CDR3 is 20 amino acids long.

The CDR3 spells CASSSGQGSSYNSPLHF. The CDR3 region has the DNA TGTGCCAGCAGCTCTGGACAGGGCAGCTCCTATAATTCACCCCTCCACTTT. V is TRBV5-4 and J is TRBJ1-6, with 8 nucleotides matching TRBD1. Germline V gene lookup returns CDR1 SGHNT and CDR2 YYREEE (reference sequence). J lost 0 bases, V lost 3 bases, and 5 bases had no gene match. The CDR3 covers 17 residues.

V gene TRBV6-2 or TRBV6-3 combines with J gene TRBJ2-7; TRBD2 matches 8 bases. V was clipped by 3 bases and J by 7 bases; unmatched bases: 14. Germline assignment: CDR1 MNHEY and CDR2 SVGEGT. The CDR3 runs to 16 residues. DNA for the CDR3: TGTGCCAGCAGTTATACTCATACTAGCGGCCTACGGGAGCAGTACTTC. Translation gives CASSYTHTSGLREQYF.

The rearrangement joins TRBV7-9 to TRBJ1-1; 7 bases fit TRBD1. CDR1 and CDR2 from the germline V gene are SEHNR and FQNEAQ (reference sequence). This CDR3 contains 15 residues. V lost 2 bases, J lost 8 bases, and 11 bases stayed unmatched. The CDR3 DNA is TGTGCCAGCAGCTTAATACGCGGGTCGACAGGGGAAGCTTTCTTT. Its translation: CASSLIRGSTGEAFF.

This chain connects TRBV18 to TRBJ2-7; no clear D. Germline lookup yields CDR1 KGHSH and CDR2 LQKENI. The V and J ends lost 6 bases and 0 bases respectively, with 15 bases between them. The CDR3 is 15 residues long. For the CDR3, the DNA is TGTGCCAGCTCGCACCAGCGTCGGAGCTCCTACGAGCAGTACTTC. Translating gives CASSHQRRSSYEQYF.

The V and J genes are TRBV29-1 and TRBJ2-7; 14 bases are a match to TRBD2. Per germline, CDR1 SQVTM and CDR2 ANQGSEA. Trimming took 6 bases from V and 6 from J; bases not matched to a gene: 4. The CDR3 spans 13 residues. The DNA for the CDR3 is TGCAGCGTCGGGGGACTAGCGGGAGTCGAGCAGTACTTC. This codes for CSVGGLAGVEQYF.

This clone showed up just a few times. The chain recombines TRBV4-2 with TRBJ1-2, with D possibly TRBD1 on 6 matching bases. CDR1 is LGHNA and CDR2 is YNFKEQ in the germline V gene. The CDR3 extends over 15 amino acids. V was cut by 3 bases and J by 6 bases, with 17 bases left in between. This chain's CDR3 is CASSQGSTRDNGYTF. CDR3 in DNA: TGTGCCAGCAGCCAGGGGAGCACTAGGGACAATGGCTACACCTTC.

This clone was seen a few times. The rearrangement joins TRBV5-4 to TRBJ1-2; no definite D call. There are 14 residues in the CDR3. Germline loops: CDR1 SGHNT, CDR2 YYREEE (reference sequence). The V end was cut by 4 bases, the J end by 4 bases, with 14 bases between. The CDR3 bases are TGTGCCAGCAGCGGAGGGCACGATCCCTATGGCTACACCTTC. This gives the protein CASSGGHDPYGYTF.

This sequence joins TRBV30 and TRBJ1-2; the D gene is possibly TRBD1 (5 bases). In germline, CDR1 is GTSNPN, CDR2 SVGIG (reference sequence). This CDR3 is built from 14 residues. Trimming took off 5 bases at V and 7 bases at J, with 20 bases between the two ends. Written as DNA, the CDR3 is TGTGCCTGGTATAAATGGACACCTAAGCTTGGCTACACCTTC. It is translated as CAWYKWTPKLGYTF.

This CDR3 is CASSIGTGVGEKLFF. The CDR3 region has the DNA TGCGCCAGCAGTATCGGGACAGGGGTGGGGGAAAAACTGTTTTTT. The rearrangement uses TRBV10-2 and TRBJ1-4, with 10 bases fitting TRBD1. The CDR3 is 15 amino acids. The ends lost 5 bases at V and 8 bases at J; junction bases unmatched: 8. Per the germline V gene, CDR1 is WSHSY and CDR2 is SAAADI.

This clone was counted a few times. The chain carries TRBV25-1 and TRBJ2-1; 7 bases are a match to TRBD1. Unmatched junction bases numbered 7, after V lost 3 bases and J lost 8 bases. Germline V gives CDR1 MGHDK, CDR2 SYGVNS. This CDR3 has 14 residues. The CDR3 coding sequence is TGTGCCAGCAGTGAGCCTCAGGGGGATCATGAGCAGTTCTTC. Translated, it gives CASSEPQGDHEQFF.

The chain joins TRBV6-5 to TRBJ1-4; 7 nucleotides match TRBD1. Trimming took 5 bases from V and 8 from J; bases not matched to a gene: 8. Germline assignment: CDR1 MNHEY and CDR2 SVGAGI. CDR3 length equals 14 residues. The CDR3 loop reads CASSQTGYGEKLFF. DNA of the CDR3: TGTGCCAGCAGTCAGACAGGGTATGGGGAAAAACTGTTTTTT.

Here the CDR3 DNA reads TGTGCCAGCAGCTTACTAGCGGGAGCGTCTGAGCAGTTCTTC. Its protein product is CASSLLAGASEQFF. V and J are TRBV13 and TRBJ2-1; 10 positions match TRBD2. There are 14 residues in the CDR3. CDR1 is PRHDT and CDR2 is FYEKMQ in the germline V gene (reference sequence). Trimming cost V 2 bases and J 9 bases; bases outside gene matches: 4.

This chain joins TRBV6-2 or TRBV6-3 and TRBJ2-3; 13 bases are a match to TRBD2. The ends lost 4 bases at V and 5 bases at J; junction bases unmatched: 9. Per germline, CDR1 MNHEY and CDR2 SVGEGT. The CDR3 length is 17 residues. The CDR3 sequence is CASSSLGLAGALDTQYF. The CDR3, as DNA: TGTGCCAGCAGTTCATTAGGACTAGCGGGAGCTTTAGATACGCAGTATTTT.

The chain couples TRBV11-1 to TRBJ2-1; 9 nucleotides line up with TRBD1. Germline V gene data show CDR1 as SGHAT and CDR2 as FQDESV (reference sequence). The CDR3 runs 13 residues. J gave up 10 bases and V 3 bases, and 4 bases lay outside the gene matches. The CDR3 loop reads CASSFGTGSEQFF. The CDR3 DNA sequence: TGTGCCAGCAGCTTTGGGACAGGGTCCGAGCAGTTCTTC.

The chain carries TRBV4-3 and TRBJ1-5, with 9 bases matching TRBD1. Germline V gives CDR1 LGHNA, CDR2 YSLEER. The V gene end was trimmed by 1 base and the J gene end by 6 bases; junction bases not matched to a gene: 13. CDR3 size: 18 residues. The CDR3 here is CASSQVIVGDRAGQPQHF. In nucleotides, the CDR3 is TGCGCCAGCAGCCAAGTTATCGTTGGGGACAGGGCTGGTCAGCCCCAGCATTTT.